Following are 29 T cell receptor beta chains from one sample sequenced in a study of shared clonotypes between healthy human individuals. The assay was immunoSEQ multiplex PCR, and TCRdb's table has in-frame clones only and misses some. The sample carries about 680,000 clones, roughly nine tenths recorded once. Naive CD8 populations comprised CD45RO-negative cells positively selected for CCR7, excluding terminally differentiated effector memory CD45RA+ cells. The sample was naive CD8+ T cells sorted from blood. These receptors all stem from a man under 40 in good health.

CDR3 sequence reads: CASSQDRGGAHGYTF. The DNA for the CDR3 is TGTGCCAGCAGCCAAGATCGAGGGGGCGCCCATGGCTACACCTTC. J is TRBJ1-2 and V is TRBV14, with 7 positions matching TRBD1. V shed 0 bases, J shed 6 bases, and the junction held 7 bases outside the gene matches. The CDR3 sequence is 15 residues long. The germline CDR1 and CDR2 sequences are SGHDN and FVKESK.

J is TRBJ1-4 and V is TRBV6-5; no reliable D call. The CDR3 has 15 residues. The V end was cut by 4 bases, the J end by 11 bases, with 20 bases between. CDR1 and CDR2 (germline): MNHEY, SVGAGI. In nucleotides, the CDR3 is TGTGCCAGCAGTTTCCTTTTCGGAGAGGAGTTTAAACTGTTTTTT. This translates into CASSFLFGEEFKLFF.

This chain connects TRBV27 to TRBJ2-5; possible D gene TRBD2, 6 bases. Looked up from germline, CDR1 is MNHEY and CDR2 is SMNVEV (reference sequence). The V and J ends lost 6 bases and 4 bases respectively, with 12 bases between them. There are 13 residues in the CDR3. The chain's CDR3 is CASSHYGGETQYF. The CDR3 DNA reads TGTGCCAGCAGCCATTACGGGGGAGAGACCCAGTACTTC.

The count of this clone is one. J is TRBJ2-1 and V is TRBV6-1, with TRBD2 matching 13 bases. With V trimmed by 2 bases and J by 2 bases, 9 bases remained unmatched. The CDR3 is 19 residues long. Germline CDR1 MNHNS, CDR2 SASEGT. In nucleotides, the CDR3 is TGTGCCAGCAGTGAATTGAAGGGACTAGCGGGACCCGCCTACAATGAGCAGTTCTTC. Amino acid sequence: CASSELKGLAGPAYNEQFF.

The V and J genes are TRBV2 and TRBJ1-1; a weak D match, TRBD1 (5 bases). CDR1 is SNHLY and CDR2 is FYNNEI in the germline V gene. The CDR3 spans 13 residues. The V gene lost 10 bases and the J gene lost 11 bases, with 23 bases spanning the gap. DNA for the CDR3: TGTGCCATGCCGCTCGGCAGCCCACCAGGGGCTTTCTTT. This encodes CAMPLGSPPGAFF.

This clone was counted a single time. DNA for the CDR3: TGTGCCAGCAGTCCAACAGGGGGGAGCAATCAGCCCCAGCATTTT. Translated, it gives CASSPTGGSNQPQHF. V is TRBV6-5 and J is TRBJ1-5; 8 nucleotides agree with TRBD1. This CDR3 is 15 amino acids long. In germline, CDR1 is MNHEY, CDR2 SVGAGI. V trimming: 5 bases; J trimming: 1 base; junction bases outside the gene matches: 4.

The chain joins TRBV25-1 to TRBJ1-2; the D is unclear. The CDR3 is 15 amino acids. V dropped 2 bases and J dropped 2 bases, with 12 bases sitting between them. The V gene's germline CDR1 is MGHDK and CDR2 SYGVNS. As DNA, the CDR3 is TGTGCCAGCAGTGAAGAAGGGTTTACCAACTATGGCTACACCTTC. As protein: CASSEEGFTNYGYTF.

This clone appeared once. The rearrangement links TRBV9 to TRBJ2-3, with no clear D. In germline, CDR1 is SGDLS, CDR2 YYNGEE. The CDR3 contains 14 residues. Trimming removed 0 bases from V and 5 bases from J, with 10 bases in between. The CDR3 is CASSVEPDRDTQYF. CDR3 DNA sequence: TGTGCCAGCAGCGTAGAGCCCGATCGAGATACGCAGTATTTT.

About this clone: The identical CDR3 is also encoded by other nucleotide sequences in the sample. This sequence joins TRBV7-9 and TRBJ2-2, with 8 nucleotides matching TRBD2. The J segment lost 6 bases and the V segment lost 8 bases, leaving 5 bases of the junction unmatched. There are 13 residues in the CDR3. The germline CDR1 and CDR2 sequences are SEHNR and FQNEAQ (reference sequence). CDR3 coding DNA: TGTGCCAGCGGGACTAGTAGTCCCGGGGAGCTGTTTTTT. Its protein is CASGTSSPGELFF.

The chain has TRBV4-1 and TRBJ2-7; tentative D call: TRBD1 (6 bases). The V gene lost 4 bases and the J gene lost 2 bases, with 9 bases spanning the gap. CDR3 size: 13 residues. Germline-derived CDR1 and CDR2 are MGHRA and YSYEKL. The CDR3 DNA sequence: TGCGCCAGCAGCCGGACAGAAGCCTACGAGCAGTACTTC. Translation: CASSRTEAYEQYF.

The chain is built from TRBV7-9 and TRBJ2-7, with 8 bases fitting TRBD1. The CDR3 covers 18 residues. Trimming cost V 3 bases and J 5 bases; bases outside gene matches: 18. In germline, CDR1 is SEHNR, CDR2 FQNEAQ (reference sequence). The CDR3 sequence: CASSFTLPGQAGFHEQYF. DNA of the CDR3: TGTGCCAGCAGCTTTACGCTTCCGGGACAGGCGGGGTTCCACGAGCAGTACTTC.

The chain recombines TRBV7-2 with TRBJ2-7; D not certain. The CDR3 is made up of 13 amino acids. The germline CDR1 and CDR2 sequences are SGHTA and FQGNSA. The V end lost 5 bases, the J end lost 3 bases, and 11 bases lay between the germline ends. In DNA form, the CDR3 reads TGTGCCAGCAGCCCATCGGGTAGCTACGAGCAGTACTTC. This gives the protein CASSPSGSYEQYF.

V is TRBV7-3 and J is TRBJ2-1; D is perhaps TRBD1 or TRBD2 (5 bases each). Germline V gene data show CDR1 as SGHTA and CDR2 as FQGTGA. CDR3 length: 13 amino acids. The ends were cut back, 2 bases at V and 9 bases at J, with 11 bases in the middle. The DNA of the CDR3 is TGTGCCAGCAGCTTACGGGGCGGAGCTGAGCAGTTCTTC. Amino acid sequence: CASSLRGGAEQFF.

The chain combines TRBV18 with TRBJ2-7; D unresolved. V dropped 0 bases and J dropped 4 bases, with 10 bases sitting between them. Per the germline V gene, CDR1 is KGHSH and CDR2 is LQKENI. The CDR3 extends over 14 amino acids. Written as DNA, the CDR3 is TGTGCCAGCTCACCACCGTGGGCCCCTTACGAGCAGTACTTC. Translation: CASSPPWAPYEQYF.

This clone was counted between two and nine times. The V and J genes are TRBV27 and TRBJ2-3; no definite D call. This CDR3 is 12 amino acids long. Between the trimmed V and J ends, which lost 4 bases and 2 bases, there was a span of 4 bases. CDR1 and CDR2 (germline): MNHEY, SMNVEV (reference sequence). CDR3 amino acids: CASSSHTDTQYF. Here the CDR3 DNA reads TGTGCCAGCAGTTCCCACACAGATACGCAGTATTTT.

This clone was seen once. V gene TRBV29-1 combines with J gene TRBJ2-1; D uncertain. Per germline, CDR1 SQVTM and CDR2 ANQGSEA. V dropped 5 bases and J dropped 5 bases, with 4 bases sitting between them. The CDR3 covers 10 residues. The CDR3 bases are TGCAGCGTTCAGGACAATGAGCAGTTCTTC. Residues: CSVQDNEQFF.

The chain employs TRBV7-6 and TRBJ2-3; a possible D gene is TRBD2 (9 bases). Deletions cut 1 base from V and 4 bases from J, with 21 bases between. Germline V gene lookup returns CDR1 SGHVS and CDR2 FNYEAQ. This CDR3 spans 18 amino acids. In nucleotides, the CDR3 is TGTGCCAGCAGCTTAGGCTCAGGGGGCGGGAGGGCCGCAGATACGCAGTATTTT. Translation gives CASSLGSGGGRAADTQYF.

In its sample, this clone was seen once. The CDR3 is CASTTANYGYTF. The CDR3 DNA is TGTGCCAGTACGACTGCTAACTATGGCTACACCTTC. The V and J genes are TRBV19 and TRBJ1-2; no clear D gene. Trimming left V 7 bases short and J 0 bases short, with 6 bases between. The CDR3 has 12 amino acids. CDR1 is LNHDA, CDR2 SQIVND, per germline (reference sequence). Based on the CDR3 plus reference TRBV19 and TRBJ1-2, the full variable domain is DGGITQSPKYLFRKEGQNVTLSCEQNLNHDAMYWYRQDPGQGLRLIYYSQIVNDFQKGDIAEGYSVSREKKESFPLTVTSAQKNPTAFYLCASTTANYGYTFGSGTRLTVV.

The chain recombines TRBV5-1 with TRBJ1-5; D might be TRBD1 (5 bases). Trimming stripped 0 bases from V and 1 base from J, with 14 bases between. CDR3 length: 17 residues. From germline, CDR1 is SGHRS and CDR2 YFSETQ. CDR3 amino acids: CASSLGAGRESNQPQHF. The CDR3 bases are TGCGCCAGCAGCTTGGGGGCAGGGAGGGAGAGCAATCAGCCCCAGCATTTT. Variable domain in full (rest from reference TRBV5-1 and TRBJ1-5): KAGVTQTPRYLIKTRGQQVTLSCSPISGHRSVSWYQQTPGQGLQFLFEYFSETQRNKGNFPGRFSGRQFSNSRSEMNVSTLELGDSALYLCASSLGAGRESNQPQHFGDGTRLSIL.

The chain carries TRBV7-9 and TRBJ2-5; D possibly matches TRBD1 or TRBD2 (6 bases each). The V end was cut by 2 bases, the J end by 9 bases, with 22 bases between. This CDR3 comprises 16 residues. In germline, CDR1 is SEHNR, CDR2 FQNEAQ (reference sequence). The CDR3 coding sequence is TGTGCCAGCAGCTTATCCCATCGGGGGCCCAGACCTTCCCAGTACTTC. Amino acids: CASSLSHRGPRPSQYF.

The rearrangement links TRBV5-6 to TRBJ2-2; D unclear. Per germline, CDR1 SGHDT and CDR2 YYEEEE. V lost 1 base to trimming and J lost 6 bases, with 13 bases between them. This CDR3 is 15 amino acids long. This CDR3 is CASSLYRSRAGELFF. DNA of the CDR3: TGTGCCAGCAGCTTGTATCGCAGTCGAGCCGGGGAGCTGTTTTTT.

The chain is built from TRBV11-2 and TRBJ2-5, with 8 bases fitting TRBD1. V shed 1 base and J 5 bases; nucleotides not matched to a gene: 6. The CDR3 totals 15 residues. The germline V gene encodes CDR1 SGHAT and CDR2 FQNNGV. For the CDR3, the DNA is TGTGCCAGCAGCTTAGTGCAGGGGGCGCTTGAGACCCAGTACTTC. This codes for CASSLVQGALETQYF.

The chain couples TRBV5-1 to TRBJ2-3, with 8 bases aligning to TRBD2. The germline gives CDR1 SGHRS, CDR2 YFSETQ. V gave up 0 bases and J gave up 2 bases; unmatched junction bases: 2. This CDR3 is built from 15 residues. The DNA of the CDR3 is TGCGCCAGCAGCTTGGGACTAGCGCCCACAGATACGCAGTATTTT. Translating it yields CASSLGLAPTDTQYF.

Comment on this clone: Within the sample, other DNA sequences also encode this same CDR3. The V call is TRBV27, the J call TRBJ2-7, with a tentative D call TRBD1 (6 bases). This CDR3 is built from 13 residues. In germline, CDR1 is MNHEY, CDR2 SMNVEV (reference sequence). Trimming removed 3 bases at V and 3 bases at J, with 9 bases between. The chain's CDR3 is CASSLGRGYEQYF. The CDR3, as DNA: TGTGCCAGCAGTTTGGGCAGGGGCTACGAGCAGTACTTC.

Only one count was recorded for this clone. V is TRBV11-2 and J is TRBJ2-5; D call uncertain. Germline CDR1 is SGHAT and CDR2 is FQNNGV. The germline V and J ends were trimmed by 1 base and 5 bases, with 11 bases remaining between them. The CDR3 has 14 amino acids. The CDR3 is CASSLVGSGETQYF. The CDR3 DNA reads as TGTGCCAGCAGCTTAGTTGGTTCCGGGGAGACCCAGTACTTC.

CDR3 loop: CAWSPLGGGEQFF. The CDR3 nucleotides read TGTGCCTGGAGCCCCTTGGGGGGGGGTGAGCAGTTCTTC. V and J are TRBV30 and TRBJ2-1; 7 bases match TRBD2. CDR3 length: 13 amino acids. CDR1 GTSNPN and CDR2 SVGIG come from the germline V gene (reference sequence). V was clipped by 3 bases and J by 9 bases; unmatched bases: 8. Based on the CDR3 plus reference TRBV30 and TRBJ2-1, the full variable domain is SQTIHQWPATLVQPVGSPLSLECTVEGTSNPNLYWYRQAAGRGLQLLFYSVGIGQISSEVPQNLSASRPQDRQFILSSKKLLLSDSGFYLCAWSPLGGGEQFFGPGTRLTVL.

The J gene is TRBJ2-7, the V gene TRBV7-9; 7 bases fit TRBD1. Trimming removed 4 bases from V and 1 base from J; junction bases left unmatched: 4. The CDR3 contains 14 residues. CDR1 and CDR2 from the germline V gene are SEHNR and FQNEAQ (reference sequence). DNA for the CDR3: TGTGCCAGCAGCTCCGAGGGGGCTTCCTACGAGCAGTACTTC. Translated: CASSSEGASYEQYF. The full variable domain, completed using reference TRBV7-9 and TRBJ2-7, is DTGVSQNPRHKITKRGQNVTFRCDPISEHNRLYWYRQTLGQGPEFLTYFQNEAQLEKSRLLSDRFSAERPKGSFSTLEIQRTEQGDSAMYLCASSSEGASYEQYFGPGTRLTVT.

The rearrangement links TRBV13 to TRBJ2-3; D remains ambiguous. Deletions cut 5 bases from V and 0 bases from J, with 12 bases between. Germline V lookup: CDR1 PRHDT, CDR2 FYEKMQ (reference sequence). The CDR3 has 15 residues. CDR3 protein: CASSARATSTDTQYF. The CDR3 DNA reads TGTGCCAGCAGCGCAAGAGCTACTAGCACAGATACGCAGTATTTT.

The CDR3 sequence is CAIRGDRVSDTQYF. In nucleotides, the CDR3 is TGTGCCATCAGGGGGGACAGGGTGTCAGATACGCAGTATTTT. The V call is TRBV10-3, the J call TRBJ2-3; 9 nucleotides match TRBD1. Germline V lookup: CDR1 ENHRY, CDR2 SYGVKD. Unmatched junction bases numbered 5, after V lost 6 bases and J lost 4 bases. The CDR3 has 14 residues.